This T cell receptor beta chain stems from a study of shared clonotypes between healthy human individuals. This clone was seen a single time. Its cognate antigen is unknown. This CDR3 comprises 15 residues. V gave up 3 bases and J gave up 4 bases; unmatched junction bases: 4. Germline V gene lookup returns CDR1 LNHDA and CDR2 SQIVND (reference sequence). Study-wide results and caveats: Lower generation probabilities were found for non-shared clonotypes than for those shared by all four donors.

Original data processing: Sequence data from immunoSEQ were junction-only and lacked quality scores; consequently, filtering differed. Method: immunoSEQ multiplex PCR; TCRdb's copy keeps in-frame clones and lacks some. That table gives V, J and clone size, and the DNA gave D and trimming. Counted here are some 2,400,000 clones, almost 96% occurring once; the ten biggest clones make up more than 0.1%. Specimen: naive CD4+ T cells sorted from blood. As for subset: CD45RA+ positively selected. The chain combines TRBV19 with TRBJ2-2; TRBD2 matches at 8 bases. This sequence originates from a young man in good health. This CDR3 is CASSIVAGITGELFF. The DNA for the CDR3 is TGTGCCAGTAGTATTGTAGCGGGAATCACCGGGGAGCTGTTTTTT.